Below are 29 T cell receptor beta chains sequenced from a single sample in a study of T cell responses to AZD1222 COVID-19 vaccine (dated by TCRdb to the early 2020s). The time point tag for this specimen amounts to: baseline before first vaccination. Receptor amplification or capture employed the immunoSEQ multiplex PCR assay. The immuneACCESS repertoire file appears here via TCRdb, limited to in-frame rearrangements. These files lack a portion of the clones; in checked studies, under half of the deficit traces to unresolved V genes, and the cause of the others is not known. The table for this sample lists around 200,000 clones; roughly 88% of them were counted only once. The ten largest clones capture around 0.5% of the sample. The input for sequencing was peripheral blood, taken on day 0 of AZD1222 vaccination. The receptors were gathered from an adult in good health.

This chain connects TRBV10-3 to TRBJ1-2; a possible D gene is TRBD1 (5 bases). The V end was cut by 2 bases, the J end by 5 bases, with 24 bases between. CDR1 and CDR2 from the germline V gene are ENHRY and SYGVKD. The CDR3 totals 18 residues. In nucleotides, the CDR3 is TGTGCCATCAGTGAGAGGGCTGGGACGGAGGTAGTAGGTTATGGCTACACCTTC. Protein: CAISERAGTEVVGYGYTF.

The rearrangement links TRBV30 to TRBJ2-7, with D uncertain. The V end lost 2 bases, the J end lost 3 bases, and 5 bases lay between the germline ends. The germline CDR1 and CDR2 sequences are GTSNPN and SVGIG (reference sequence). The length of the CDR3 is 11 residues. The CDR3 reads CAWSNNYEQYF. In DNA form, the CDR3 reads TGTGCCTGGAGTAACAACTACGAGCAGTACTTC.

The genes are TRBV10-2 and TRBJ1-5; TRBD1 aligns across 9 bases. CDR3 length equals 12 residues. CDR1 WSHSY and CDR2 SAAADI come from the germline V gene. Trimming cost V 3 bases and J 10 bases; bases outside gene matches: 1. The CDR3 DNA reads TGCGCCAGCAGTGAACAGGGGGCACCCCAGCATTTT. Amino acids: CASSEQGAPQHF.

CDR3 residues: CASGFSGENTEAFF. The DNA for the CDR3 is TGTGCTAGTGGTTTTTCGGGGGAGAACACTGAAGCTTTCTTT. The rearrangement links TRBV12-5 to TRBJ1-1; a possible D gene is TRBD1 (5 bases). Germline lookup yields CDR1 LGHNT and CDR2 FRNRAP. This CDR3 comprises 14 residues. V gave up 3 bases and J gave up 1 base, with 9 bases separating them.

The chain is built from TRBV30 and TRBJ1-3; D unclear. Germline loops: CDR1 GTSNPN, CDR2 SVGIG (reference sequence). This CDR3 has 13 residues. V lost 2 bases to trimming and J lost 3 bases, with 8 bases between them. The CDR3 bases are TGTGCCTGGAGTACCCCCTTTGGAAACACCATATATTTT. Translating it yields CAWSTPFGNTIYF.

The chain joins TRBV9 to TRBJ1-6; D gene uncertain. CDR1 SGDLS and CDR2 YYNGEE come from the germline V gene. The V gene lost 0 bases and the J gene lost 5 bases, with 9 bases spanning the gap. The CDR3 loop spans 15 amino acids. CDR3 DNA sequence: TGTGCCAGCAGCGTAGCTGGAATCGATAATTCACCCCTCCACTTT. This encodes CASSVAGIDNSPLHF.

V usage is TRBV7-8 and J usage is TRBJ2-7, with 7 nucleotides matching TRBD2. The trim removed 5 bases at V and 3 bases at J, leaving 13 bases unmatched. This CDR3 is built from 16 residues. Germline values: CDR1 SGHVS, CDR2 FQNEAQ. The CDR3 is CASSLPPGGGDYEQYF. As DNA, the CDR3 is TGTGCCAGCAGCCTCCCTCCGGGTGGGGGGGACTACGAGCAGTACTTC.

The chain employs TRBV14 and TRBJ1-2; D gene ambiguous. Per the germline V gene, CDR1 is SGHDN and CDR2 is FVKESK. The CDR3 is 12 amino acids. Trimming took off 4 bases at V and 1 base at J, with 4 bases between the two ends. CDR3 sequence: CASSPVNYGYTF. The CDR3 nucleotides read TGTGCCAGCAGCCCCGTTAACTATGGCTACACCTTC.

This chain joins TRBV5-4 and TRBJ2-1; TRBD2 agrees at 11 bases. In germline, CDR1 is SGHNT, CDR2 YYREEE (reference sequence). This CDR3 comprises 16 residues. V lost 3 bases and J lost 0; bases outside the gene matches: 2. The CDR3 is CASSSGTSGSYNEQFF. As DNA, the CDR3 is TGTGCCAGCAGCTCCGGGACTAGCGGCTCCTACAATGAGCAGTTCTTC.

This clone appeared a single time. The rearrangement links TRBV6-1 to TRBJ1-2; D ambiguous. The CDR3 runs to 12 residues. Trimming removed 1 base from V and 3 bases from J, with 3 bases in between. Germline assignment: CDR1 MNHNS and CDR2 SASEGT. Here the CDR3 reads CASSEEDYGYTF. CDR3 in DNA: TGTGCCAGCAGTGAAGAGGACTATGGCTACACCTTC.

This chain joins TRBV4-2 and TRBJ1-4; D possibly corresponds to TRBD1 (6 bases). Between the trimmed V and J ends, which lost 4 bases and 7 bases, there was a span of 22 bases. CDR3 size: 17 residues. Germline CDR1 and CDR2: LGHNA and YNFKEQ. The CDR3 sequence is CASSRDAGPGAGEKLFF. CDR3 DNA sequence: TGTGCCAGCAGCCGGGATGCAGGCCCAGGGGCCGGTGAAAAACTGTTTTTT.

The V call is TRBV9, the J call TRBJ2-7; D not resolved. Germline V gene sequence: CDR1 SGDLS, CDR2 YYNGEE. This CDR3 has 13 residues. V was trimmed by 3 bases and J by 0 bases, leaving 7 bases between them. The CDR3 is CASSARNSYEQYF. CDR3 DNA: TGTGCCAGCAGCGCCAGAAACTCCTACGAGCAGTACTTC. Filled out from reference TRBV9 and TRBJ2-7, the complete variable domain reads DSGVTQTPKHLITATGQRVTLRCSPRSGDLSVYWYQQSLDQGLQFLIQYYNGEERAKGNILERFSAQQFPDLHSELNLSSLELGDSALYFCASSARNSYEQYFGPGTRLTVT.

The rearrangement uses TRBV28 and TRBJ2-1; TRBD2 aligns across 8 bases. There are 17 residues in the CDR3. With V trimmed by 4 bases and J by 4 bases, 12 bases remained unmatched. CDR1 and CDR2 (germline): MDHEN, SYDVKM. In DNA, the CDR3 is TGTGCCAGCAGTTCCACCCTAAGCGGGAGACGATACAATGAGCAGTTCTTC. The encoded protein is CASSSTLSGRRYNEQFF.

The chain uses TRBV10-3 and TRBJ2-5; 7 nucleotides agree with TRBD2. The junction had 9 bases not matched to a gene; V was cut back by 2 bases and J by 0 bases. From germline, CDR1 is ENHRY and CDR2 SYGVKD. The CDR3 totals 17 residues. CDR3 sequence: CAISEKRAGEYQETQYF. DNA of the CDR3: TGTGCCATCAGTGAGAAGAGGGCGGGGGAGTACCAAGAGACCCAGTACTTC.

J is TRBJ1-2 and V is TRBV3-1 (or the pseudogene TRBV3-2); no clear D gene. The V gene's germline CDR1 is LGHDT and CDR2 YNNKEL (reference sequence). CDR3 length: 12 residues. The V gene lost 0 bases and the J gene lost 3 bases, with 2 bases spanning the gap. The CDR3 sequence is CASSQEDYGYTF. CDR3 bases: TGTGCCAGCAGCCAAGAGGACTATGGCTACACCTTC.

The V call is TRBV27, the J call TRBJ1-1, with no clear D. The germline V and J ends were trimmed by 6 bases and 1 base, with 9 bases remaining between them. The CDR3 covers 13 residues. CDR1 and CDR2 (germline): MNHEY, SMNVEV (reference sequence). CDR3 DNA: TGTGCCAGCAGCCCCGAGACGAACACTGAAGCTTTCTTT. As protein: CASSPETNTEAFF.

This rearrangement joins TRBV7-2 to TRBJ1-1; TRBD1 might be the D (6 bases). V lost 6 bases and J 6 bases, leaving 14 bases between the germline ends. The CDR3 has 13 residues. Germline-derived CDR1 and CDR2 are SGHTA and FQGNSA. The CDR3 sequence is CASSPTGWPEAFF. The CDR3 bases are TGTGCCAGCAGTCCTACAGGGTGGCCTGAAGCTTTCTTT.

J is TRBJ1-4 and V is TRBV4-2; the match to TRBD1 covers 10 bases. CDR1 is LGHNA, CDR2 YNFKEQ, per germline. This CDR3 has 17 residues. V lost 3 bases, J lost 7 bases, and 11 bases stayed unmatched. CDR3 nucleotide sequence: TGTGCCAGCAGCCACGGGACAGGGGAAGGTGGTGGTGAAAAACTGTTTTTT. It encodes CASSHGTGEGGGEKLFF.

The rearrangement joins TRBV5-1 to TRBJ1-6; D possibly corresponds to TRBD1 (5 bases). V dropped 4 bases and J dropped 10 bases, with 18 bases sitting between them. The CDR3 sequence is 15 residues long. Per the germline V gene, CDR1 is SGHRS and CDR2 is YFSETQ. The CDR3 spells CASSLRDSVLSPLHF. As DNA, the CDR3 is TGCGCCAGCAGCCTCCGGGACTCCGTCCTCTCACCCCTCCACTTT.

The chain combines TRBV4-2 with TRBJ1-5; D unclear. The V gene lost 0 bases and the J gene lost 0 bases, with 15 bases spanning the gap. The CDR3 runs to 18 residues. The germline V gene has CDR1 LGHNA and CDR2 YNFKEQ. The CDR3 sequence: CASSQDPADPNSNQPQHF. DNA for the CDR3: TGTGCCAGCAGCCAAGATCCGGCAGACCCCAATAGCAATCAGCCCCAGCATTTT.

The genes are TRBV28 and TRBJ1-3, with D perhaps matching TRBD1 (6 bases). The V end was cut by 5 bases, the J end by 2 bases, with 19 bases between. This CDR3 spans 17 amino acids. Germline V gives CDR1 MDHEN, CDR2 SYDVKM. The CDR3 DNA is TGTGCCAGCAGTAAACCCGGGACAACCTGGGCTGGAAACACCATATATTTT. This encodes CASSKPGTTWAGNTIYF.

This chain joins TRBV27 and TRBJ1-1, with 9 bases matching TRBD1. This CDR3 region has 16 residues. Germline values: CDR1 MNHEY, CDR2 SMNVEV (reference sequence). V lost 9 bases to trimming and J lost 4 bases; unmatched junction nucleotides: 15. DNA for the CDR3: TGTGCCAGTCGACACTCGGGACAGGGCCGGGGCACTGAAGCTTTCTTT. Translation gives CASRHSGQGRGTEAFF.

This rearrangement joins TRBV19 to TRBJ2-7, with 8 positions matching TRBD2. The CDR3 sequence is 13 residues long. Germline V gene data show CDR1 as LNHDA and CDR2 as SQIVND (reference sequence). The J segment lost 4 bases and the V segment lost 3 bases, leaving 2 bases of the junction unmatched. The CDR3, as DNA: TGTGCCAGTAGTATCCGGGGGGGGTACGAGCAGTACTTC. Translated: CASSIRGGYEQYF.

This chain uses TRBV28 with TRBJ1-6; TRBD1 is a possible D gene (5 bases). The germline gives CDR1 MDHEN, CDR2 SYDVKM. The CDR3 is made up of 14 amino acids. V dropped 5 bases and J dropped 5 bases, with 10 bases sitting between them. The CDR3 coding sequence is TGTGCCAGCAGTCTGACAGAAAATAATTCACCCCTCCACTTT. Protein: CASSLTENNSPLHF.

The genes are TRBV27 and TRBJ1-2, with 8 bases lining up with TRBD1. This CDR3 comprises 14 residues. Trimming at V came to 6 bases and at J to 4 bases, leaving 7 bases not matched to a gene. Germline CDR1 reads MNHEY; CDR2 reads SMNVEV (reference sequence). CDR3 sequence: CASSLTGVSYGYTF. The CDR3 DNA is TGTGCCAGCAGCTTGACAGGGGTCTCCTATGGCTACACCTTC.

The chain combines TRBV28 with TRBJ2-7, with 12 nucleotides matching TRBD1. The CDR3 extends over 14 amino acids. Germline trimming cut 4 bases from V and 5 bases from J; bases unmatched to any gene: 3. Germline values: CDR1 MDHEN, CDR2 SYDVKM. The CDR3 nucleotides are TGTGCCAGCAGTTACGGGACAGGGGGCCACGAGCAGTACTTC. It translates to CASSYGTGGHEQYF.

This chain joins TRBV4-2 and TRBJ2-7; TRBD2 matches 8 bases. The germline CDR1 and CDR2 sequences are LGHNA and YNFKEQ. Germline trimming cut 0 bases from V and 0 bases from J; bases unmatched to any gene: 1. CDR3 length equals 15 residues. CDR3 nucleotides: TGTGCCAGCAGCCAAGAAAGCGGGAGCTCCTACGAGCAGTACTTC. As protein: CASSQESGSSYEQYF.

The chain has TRBV7-8 and TRBJ2-3; 11 bases align to TRBD2. The CDR3 is made up of 13 amino acids. The J segment lost 2 bases and the V segment lost 11 bases, leaving 3 bases of the junction unmatched. Germline V gene sequence: CDR1 SGHVS, CDR2 FQNEAQ. For the CDR3, the DNA is TGTGCCTCTAGCGGGGGGCTCACAGATACGCAGTATTTT. It specifies CASSGGLTDTQYF.

This rearrangement joins TRBV28 to TRBJ2-5, with a possible D match to TRBD2 (6 bases). Germline-derived CDR1 and CDR2 are MDHEN and SYDVKM. V was trimmed by 3 bases and J by 4 bases, leaving 24 bases between them. The CDR3 spans 18 residues. The CDR3 DNA is TGTGCCAGCAGTTTTCAAGAGGCGGGGCCCCAGGATAGAGAGACCCAGTACTTC. This encodes CASSFQEAGPQDRETQYF.